Below, 9 T cell receptor beta chains from the same sample are listed, as sequenced in a study of blood T cell repertoires in COVID-19. Some clones are missing from TCRdb's copy, which holds only in-frame ones; the method was immunoSEQ multiplex PCR. Here the sample spans 60,000 to 85,000 clones, 80% to 90% being singletons. The specimen was peripheral blood. These TCRs come from a human donor in a cohort sampled during active COVID-19.

V gene TRBV7-3 combines with J gene TRBJ1-1; D possibly corresponds to TRBD1 (6 bases). The V end lost 5 bases, the J end lost 2 bases, and 9 bases lay between the germline ends. Germline assignment: CDR1 SGHTA and CDR2 FQGTGA. CDR3 length: 13 amino acids. The chain's CDR3 is CASSRTVNTEAFF. CDR3 in DNA: TGTGCCAGCAGCCGGACAGTTAACACTGAAGCTTTCTTT.

V usage is TRBV11-3 and J usage is TRBJ2-3; TRBD2 aligns across 11 bases. The CDR3 covers 16 residues. Unmatched junction bases numbered 0, after V lost 0 bases and J lost 1 base. Looked up from germline, CDR1 is SGHNT and CDR2 is YENEEA. CDR3 sequence reads: CASSLELAGGTDTQYF. The CDR3 DNA follows: TGTGCCAGCAGCTTAGAACTAGCGGGGGGCACAGATACGCAGTATTTT. Looking up the rest from reference TRBV11-3 and TRBJ2-3 gives the full variable domain: EAGVVQSPRYKIIEKKQPVAFWCNPISGHNTLYWYLQNLGQGPELLIRYENEEAVDDSQLPKDRFSAERLKGVDSTLKIQPAELGDSAVYLCASSLELAGGTDTQYFGPGTRLTVL.

This chain links TRBV6-5 with TRBJ1-6, with D uncertain. The length of the CDR3 is 12 residues. Between the trimmed V and J ends, which lost 5 bases and 4 bases, there was a span of 3 bases. Germline assignment: CDR1 MNHEY and CDR2 SVGAGI. The CDR3 is CASSTYNSPLHF. CDR3 bases: TGTGCCAGCAGTACATATAATTCACCCCTCCACTTT.

The chain is built from TRBV28 and TRBJ2-5, with TRBD2 matching 7 bases. Germline CDR1 is MDHEN and CDR2 is SYDVKM. V lost 2 bases, J lost 3 bases, and 3 bases stayed unmatched. The CDR3 is 14 amino acids. The CDR3 sequence is CASSLAGEEETQYF. CDR3 nucleotides: TGTGCCAGCAGTTTAGCGGGGGAGGAAGAGACCCAGTACTTC.

The gene calls are TRBV11-3 and TRBJ2-7; TRBD2 is a possible D gene (5 bases). The CDR3 runs 14 residues. V lost 0 bases and J lost 2, with 8 bases in between. Germline V gene lookup returns CDR1 SGHNT and CDR2 YENEEA. The CDR3 DNA sequence: TGTGCCAGCAGCTTAGATCGGGAAACCTACGAGCAGTACTTC. Its protein is CASSLDRETYEQYF.

The chain is built from TRBV7-9 and TRBJ2-5; 8 bases line up with TRBD2. Losses at the gene ends were 6 bases for V and 5 bases for J; bases not matched to a gene: 5. This CDR3 comprises 13 residues. The germline V gene has CDR1 SEHNR and CDR2 FQNEAQ (reference sequence). CDR3 sequence reads: CASRAAGVETQYF. The CDR3 DNA is TGTGCCAGCAGGGCAGCGGGGGTGGAGACCCAGTACTTC.

The chain has TRBV2 and TRBJ2-5; 7 nucleotides agree with TRBD1. This CDR3 has 14 amino acids. Germline V gives CDR1 SNHLY, CDR2 FYNNEI. With 6 bases clipped from V and 2 bases from J, the junction kept 6 bases outside the gene matches. CDR3 sequence reads: CASRRDRTQETQYF. The CDR3 DNA is TGTGCCAGCAGAAGGGACAGAACTCAAGAGACCCAGTACTTC.

The chain recombines TRBV7-9 with TRBJ1-6, with D possibly matching TRBD1 (6 bases). The CDR3 covers 17 residues. Germline V gives CDR1 SEHNR, CDR2 FQNEAQ (reference sequence). Trimming took 1 base from V and 7 from J, leaving 17 bases between them. This CDR3 is CASSLGGAGAKNSPLHF. The CDR3, as DNA: TGTGCCAGCAGCTTAGGAGGGGCAGGGGCCAAGAATTCACCCCTCCACTTT.

The sample holds a few counts of this clone. The chain carries TRBV10-3 and TRBJ1-2; tentative D call: TRBD1 (6 bases). Deletions cut 4 bases from V and 0 bases from J, with 12 bases between. CDR1 and CDR2 from the germline V gene are ENHRY and SYGVKD. The CDR3 has 15 amino acids. CDR3 in amino acids: CAISGGTNANYGYTF. CDR3 DNA sequence: TGTGCCATCAGTGGGGGGACAAACGCTAACTATGGCTACACCTTC.